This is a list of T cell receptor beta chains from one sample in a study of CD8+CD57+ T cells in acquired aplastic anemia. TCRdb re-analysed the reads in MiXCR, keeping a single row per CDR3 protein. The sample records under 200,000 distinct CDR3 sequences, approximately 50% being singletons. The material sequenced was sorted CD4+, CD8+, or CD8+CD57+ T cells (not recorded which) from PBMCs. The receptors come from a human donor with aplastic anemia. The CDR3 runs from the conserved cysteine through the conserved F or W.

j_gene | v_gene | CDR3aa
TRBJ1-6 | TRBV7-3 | CASSLVINSPLHF
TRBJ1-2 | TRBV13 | CASSRIPDRVGGYTF
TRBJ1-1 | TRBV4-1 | CASSQRTGGDTEAFF
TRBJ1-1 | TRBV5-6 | CASSLEVFGVDTEAFF
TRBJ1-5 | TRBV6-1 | CASRTVNQPQHF
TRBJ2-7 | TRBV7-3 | CASSQSLPGTGAYGQYF
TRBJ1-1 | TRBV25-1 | CASSEWKSNTEAFF
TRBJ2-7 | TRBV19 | CASSAAGGYEQYF
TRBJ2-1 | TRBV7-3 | CASSAGVGSYNEQFF
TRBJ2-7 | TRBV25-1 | CASSDPLYEQYF
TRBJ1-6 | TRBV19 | CASSSMQGLGSPLHF
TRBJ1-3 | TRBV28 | CASRGDINGNTIYF
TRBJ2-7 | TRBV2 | CASRDSVEVAYEQYF
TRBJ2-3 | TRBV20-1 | CSARDSLAGEGDTQYF
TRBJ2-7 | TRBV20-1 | CSASGTYEQYF
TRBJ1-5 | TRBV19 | CASSFGVDNQPQHF